The next 32 T cell receptor beta chains were all read from a single sample in a study of patients and donors after allogeneic stem cell transplantation. Via MiXCR, TCRdb re-called the RT-PCR reads, giving one row per CDR3 protein. The sample has more than 55,000 distinct CDR3 sequences, about an eighth seen once; the top ten hold around 30%. Sequencing input: blood, either unsorted or a sorted T cell fraction (not recorded which). The receptor source for this set is a human donor who was either an allogeneic HSCT recipient or a stem cell or donor lymphocyte infusion donor (not recorded which). It is not recorded whose cells these are; they may come from a transplant donor.

This clonotype has a count of ten or more. The V and J genes are TRBV11-2 and TRBJ1-3; D is unclear. V lost 5 bases and J lost 0, with 5 bases in between. This CDR3 contains 13 residues. Germline values: CDR1 SGHAT, CDR2 FQNNGV. Written as DNA, the CDR3 is TGTGCCAGCAGCCATAGCTCTGGAAACACCATATATTTT. Its translation is CASSHSSGNTIYF.

The chain links TRBV6-2 or TRBV6-3 to TRBJ2-7, with D uncertain. CDR1 MNHEY and CDR2 SVGEGT come from the germline V gene. V was pared by 1 base and J by 3 bases, with 13 bases between. This CDR3 comprises 15 residues. The CDR3 sequence: CASSYFSSTSYEQYF. CDR3 coding DNA: TGTGCCAGCAGTTACTTCTCGTCGACCAGCTACGAGCAGTACTTC.

This clonotype has ten or more counts. V and J are TRBV7-9 and TRBJ1-4; TRBD1 matches at 7 bases. The V gene's germline CDR1 is SEHNR and CDR2 FQNEAQ (reference sequence). The junction had 11 bases not matched to a gene; V was cut back by 3 bases and J by 7 bases. The CDR3 extends over 16 amino acids. CDR3 sequence reads: CASSLGGGAQSEKLFF. CDR3 DNA: TGTGCCAGCAGCTTGGGAGGGGGCGCGCAGAGTGAAAAACTGTTTTTT. Drawing the rest from reference TRBV7-9 and TRBJ1-4, the complete variable domain is DTGVSQNPRHKITKRGQNVTFRCDPISEHNRLYWYRQTLGQGPEFLTYFQNEAQLEKSRLLSDRFSAERPKGSFSTLEIQRTEQGDSAMYLCASSLGGGAQSEKLFFGSGTQLSVL.

In its sample, this clonotype was seen a few times. CDR3 amino acids: CASSLGGLNTGELFF. Written as DNA, the CDR3 is TGTGCCAGCAGCCTAGGGGGCCTAAACACCGGGGAGCTGTTTTTT. This chain connects TRBV12-3 or TRBV12-4 to TRBJ2-2, with 7 nucleotides matching TRBD1. Unmatched junction bases numbered 6, after V lost 6 bases and J lost 2 bases. The length of the CDR3 is 15 residues.

The J gene is TRBJ2-1, the V gene TRBV20-1; TRBD1 is a possible D gene (6 bases). The germline gives CDR1 DFQATT, CDR2 SNEGSKA (reference sequence). This CDR3 is built from 16 residues. V was pared by 7 bases and J by 9 bases, with 28 bases between. The CDR3 sequence: CSVSLPGQPELSEQFF. Written as DNA, the CDR3 is TGCAGTGTGTCCCTTCCGGGACAACCCGAACTTAGTGAGCAGTTCTTC.

This clonotype was observed a few times. The chain recombines TRBV7-9 with TRBJ2-2, with D unclear. Trimming removed 3 bases at V and 2 bases at J, with 10 bases between. This CDR3 spans 15 amino acids. CDR1 is SEHNR, CDR2 FQNEAQ, per germline (reference sequence). CDR3 sequence (DNA): TGTGCCAGCAGCTTCCGCCTAGAAAACACCGGGGAGCTGTTTTTT. Its protein product is CASSFRLENTGELFF.

The rearrangement uses TRBV7-9 and TRBJ2-7, with D possibly TRBD2 on 5 matching bases. The germline gives CDR1 SEHNR, CDR2 FQNEAQ (reference sequence). Trimming stripped 6 bases from V and 1 base from J, with 13 bases between. This CDR3 spans 14 amino acids. Here the CDR3 reads CASRLRPGSYEQYF. The CDR3 DNA sequence: TGTGCCAGCAGGTTACGTCCGGGATCCTACGAGCAGTACTTC.

This clonotype was seen ten or more times. This rearrangement joins TRBV6-5 to TRBJ2-3; the D gene could be TRBD1 or TRBD2 (5 bases each). Germline V CDR1 and CDR2: MNHEY, SVGAGI. V lost 11 bases to trimming and J lost 6 bases, with 12 bases between them. This CDR3 comprises 11 residues. The CDR3 coding sequence is TGTGCCGGATCCAGGGAGGATACGCAGTATTTT. Amino acid sequence: CAGSREDTQYF.

This rearrangement joins TRBV6-5 to TRBJ2-2; 7 bases fit TRBD1. Germline loops: CDR1 MNHEY, CDR2 SVGAGI. V lost 5 bases, J lost 8 bases, and 5 bases stayed unmatched. The CDR3 is 13 residues long. CDR3 nucleotide sequence: TGTGCCAGCAGTCTGACAGGGACAGGGGAGCTGTTTTTT. Translating gives CASSLTGTGELFF.

The table lists this clonotype with a few counts. The chain recombines TRBV6-6 with TRBJ1-5; D perhaps matches TRBD1 (5 bases). Germline CDR1 and CDR2: MNHNY and SVGAGI (reference sequence). The ends were cut back, 4 bases at V and 0 bases at J, with 13 bases in the middle. This CDR3 is built from 16 residues. DNA of the CDR3: TGTGCCAGCAGTTCTCTAGGGGAACATAGCAATCAGCCCCAGCATTTT. Its protein is CASSSLGEHSNQPQHF.

This chain links TRBV10-3 with TRBJ1-5; D remains unclear. CDR3 size: 14 residues. Germline V gene data show CDR1 as ENHRY and CDR2 as SYGVKD. Trimming took 0 bases from V and 3 from J, leaving 6 bases between them. CDR3 sequence: CAISESGVNQPQHF. The CDR3 region has the DNA TGTGCCATCAGTGAGTCCGGCGTCAATCAGCCCCAGCATTTT.

V gene TRBV29-1 combines with J gene TRBJ2-7; 11 nucleotides agree with TRBD1. CDR3 length: 15 amino acids. V lost 2 bases and J lost 4; bases outside the gene matches: 7. The germline CDR1 and CDR2 sequences are SQVTM and ANQGSEA. This CDR3 is CSVERSGQGVYEQYF. The CDR3 bases are TGCAGCGTTGAACGATCGGGACAGGGGGTGTACGAGCAGTACTTC.

The chain links TRBV7-9 to TRBJ2-2; D is ambiguous. The germline gives CDR1 SEHNR, CDR2 FQNEAQ (reference sequence). Trimming removed 4 bases from V and 8 bases from J, with 5 bases in between. The CDR3 runs to 11 residues. CDR3 sequence reads: CASSSWGELFF. CDR3 coding DNA: TGTGCCAGCAGCTCTTGGGGGGAGCTGTTTTTT. Full variable domain (rest looked up from reference TRBV7-9 and TRBJ2-2): DTGVSQNPRHKITKRGQNVTFRCDPISEHNRLYWYRQTLGQGPEFLTYFQNEAQLEKSRLLSDRFSAERPKGSFSTLEIQRTEQGDSAMYLCASSSWGELFFGEGSRLTVL.

This clonotype turned up a few times. The V gene is TRBV7-6, the J gene TRBJ1-1; no reliable D call. CDR3 size: 15 residues. Trimming shortened V by 1 base and J by 1 base, and 10 bases separated the two germline ends. From germline, CDR1 is SGHVS and CDR2 FNYEAQ. The CDR3 region has the DNA TGTGCCAGCAGCTTAGGGTCGGGTACGAACACTGAAGCTTTCTTT. Translated, it gives CASSLGSGTNTEAFF.

This clonotype was observed many times. This chain links TRBV27 with TRBJ1-5, with 7 bases aligning to TRBD1. This CDR3 region has 14 residues. Germline loops: CDR1 MNHEY, CDR2 SMNVEV (reference sequence). V was clipped by 5 bases and J by 5 bases; unmatched bases: 6. CDR3 loop: CASSPTGADQPQHF. The CDR3 DNA reads TGTGCCAGCAGTCCAACAGGGGCGGATCAGCCCCAGCATTTT.

The V and J genes are TRBV30 and TRBJ1-1; D might be TRBD1 (6 bases). With 3 bases removed from V and 6 bases from J, the gap between germline ends came to 14 bases. Germline CDR1 GTSNPN, CDR2 SVGIG (reference sequence). The CDR3 length is 13 residues. CDR3 nucleotide sequence: TGTGCCTGGAGCGGGGGCGTCGTCCCTGAAGCTTTCTTT. The encoded protein is CAWSGGVVPEAFF.

Ten or more counts support this clonotype. The rearrangement uses TRBV4-1 and TRBJ1-1; TRBD1 is a possible D gene (6 bases). The CDR3 is 15 residues long. V was cut by 1 base and J by 0 bases, with 9 bases left in between. Germline V lookup: CDR1 MGHRA, CDR2 YSYEKL. The chain's CDR3 is CASSQADSMNTEAFF. CDR3 coding DNA: TGCGCCAGCAGCCAAGCGGACAGCATGAACACTGAAGCTTTCTTT.

This sequence joins TRBV11-2 and TRBJ1-1, with TRBD1 matching 7 bases. Germline CDR1 is SGHAT and CDR2 is FQNNGV. V was clipped by 1 base and J by 1 base; unmatched bases: 3. This CDR3 is built from 15 residues. The CDR3 here is CASSLGRDRNTEAFF. The CDR3 region has the DNA TGTGCCAGCAGCTTAGGGCGGGACAGGAACACTGAAGCTTTCTTT.

This clonotype was picked up many times. The chain links TRBV9 to TRBJ2-1, with 12 bases lining up with TRBD2. The trim removed 3 bases at V and 9 bases at J, leaving 7 bases unmatched. CDR1 and CDR2 from the germline V gene are SGDLS and YYNGEE. The CDR3 covers 15 residues. The CDR3 DNA reads TGTGCCAGCAGCGCTGGACTAGCGGGACCCTCTGAGCAGTTCTTC. Its protein is CASSAGLAGPSEQFF.

The J gene is TRBJ2-7, the V gene TRBV5-1; 9 nucleotides align to TRBD1. Germline CDR1 SGHRS, CDR2 YFSETQ. Germline trimming cut 3 bases from V and 4 bases from J; bases unmatched to any gene: 8. This CDR3 has 15 amino acids. The DNA for the CDR3 is TGCGCCAGCAGCTCTGAACGGGACAGGGTATACGAGCAGTACTTC. Translated: CASSSERDRVYEQYF.

This clonotype was observed once. As the CDR3 is not closed by the conserved phenylalanine or tryptophan, this likely results from a read error. V is TRBV5-1 and J is TRBJ2-3; a weak D match, TRBD1 (6 bases). The CDR3 is made up of 16 amino acids. From germline, CDR1 is SGHRS and CDR2 YFSETQ. Deletions cut 1 base from V and 5 bases from J, with 17 bases between. The CDR3 bases are TGCGCCAGCAGCTTGACAGGGAGCCCGGTTGGAGATACGCAGTATTTG. It encodes CASSLTGSPVGDTQYL.

This clonotype was picked up many times. This chain joins TRBV6-1 and TRBJ1-5, with D maybe TRBD1 (6 bases). There are 16 residues in the CDR3. Trimming pared 4 bases from V and 4 bases from J, leaving 17 bases between. Germline V gives CDR1 MNHNS, CDR2 SASEGT. CDR3: CASSAFVRQANQPQHF. CDR3 coding DNA: TGTGCCAGCAGTGCTTTTGTTAGACAGGCAAATCAGCCCCAGCATTTT.

This clonotype occurred many times. The chain has TRBV6-5 and TRBJ1-5, with D tentatively TRBD1 (5 bases). CDR1 is MNHEY, CDR2 SVGAGI, per germline. The CDR3 consists of 13 residues. The germline V and J ends were trimmed by 9 bases and 4 bases, with 13 bases remaining between them. For the CDR3, the DNA is TGTGCCAGTGGCAGGGCAGCAAATCAGCCCCAGCATTTT. Translating gives CASGRAANQPQHF.

The CDR3 nucleotides are TGCGCCAGCAGCTTAGCTAGCGAAAATGAGCAGTTCTTC. Translating gives CASSLASENEQFF. This rearrangement joins TRBV5-1 to TRBJ2-1, with a possible D match to TRBD2 (6 bases). The CDR3 has 13 residues. With 2 bases removed from V and 7 bases from J, the gap between germline ends came to 10 bases. Looked up from germline, CDR1 is SGHRS and CDR2 is YFSETQ.

Ten or more counts support this clonotype. J is TRBJ1-5 and V is TRBV6-5, with 7 bases that match TRBD1. Trimming cost V 0 bases and J 1 base; bases outside gene matches: 0. This CDR3 has 15 amino acids. Germline V lookup: CDR1 MNHEY, CDR2 SVGAGI. The CDR3 is CASSYSGGSNQPQHF. CDR3 nucleotide sequence: TGTGCCAGCAGTTACTCAGGGGGCAGCAATCAGCCCCAGCATTTT.

The chain uses TRBV7-9 and TRBJ2-2; D unresolved. The CDR3 is made up of 12 amino acids. V was trimmed by 5 bases and J by 7 bases, leaving 8 bases between them. CDR1 is SEHNR and CDR2 is FQNEAQ in the germline V gene (reference sequence). This chain's CDR3 is CASSPNGGELFF. The DNA for the CDR3 is TGTGCCAGCAGCCCGAATGGCGGGGAGCTGTTTTTT.

V usage is TRBV5-1 and J usage is TRBJ2-1; tentative D call: TRBD2 (6 bases). The CDR3 totals 16 residues. Trimming shortened V by 1 base and J by 0 bases, and 11 bases separated the two germline ends. Germline CDR1 and CDR2: SGHRS and YFSETQ. The CDR3 is CASSLSSGSSYNEQFF. The CDR3 DNA reads TGCGCCAGCAGCTTGAGTAGCGGATCCTCCTACAATGAGCAGTTCTTC.

This chain links TRBV10-3 with TRBJ2-7; a weak D match, TRBD1 (8 bases). CDR1 and CDR2 from the germline V gene are ENHRY and SYGVKD. The CDR3 spans 13 residues. V was shortened by 5 bases and J by 5 bases, with 13 bases between the two germline ends. The CDR3 loop is CAISPTGGDEQYF. The CDR3 DNA is TGTGCCATCAGTCCCACAGGGGGGGACGAGCAGTACTTC.

This sequence joins TRBV20-1 and TRBJ2-7, with TRBD1 matching 8 bases. The CDR3 contains 15 residues. CDR1 is DFQATT and CDR2 is SNEGSKA in the germline V gene (reference sequence). The V gene end was trimmed by 0 bases and the J gene end by 2 bases; junction bases not matched to a gene: 6. The CDR3 here is CSARDMQGATYEQYF. CDR3 DNA sequence: TGCAGTGCTAGAGATATGCAGGGGGCCACCTACGAGCAGTACTTC.

This clonotype was seen a few times. The rearrangement uses TRBV12-3 or TRBV12-4 and TRBJ2-1; 11 bases line up with TRBD2. The CDR3 sequence is 14 residues long. V shed 6 bases, J shed 7 bases, and the junction held 5 bases outside the gene matches. The CDR3 DNA sequence: TGTGCCAGCAGCATAACTAGCGGGAGAAATGAGCAGTTCTTC. Residues: CASSITSGRNEQFF.

This clonotype has ten or more counts. The V and J genes are TRBV3-1 and TRBJ1-1; 7 positions agree with TRBD1. Unmatched junction bases numbered 2, after V lost 6 bases and J lost 1 base. This CDR3 is built from 13 residues. The germline V gene has CDR1 LGHDT and CDR2 YNNKEL (reference sequence). CDR3 DNA: TGTGCCAGCAGGCACAGGGGGAACACTGAAGCTTTCTTT. Translating gives CASRHRGNTEAFF.

V gene TRBV20-1 combines with J gene TRBJ2-7; the match to TRBD2 covers 7 bases. J gave up 3 bases and V 2 bases, and 13 bases lay outside the gene matches. The CDR3 covers 16 residues. Germline V CDR1 and CDR2: DFQATT, SNEGSKA (reference sequence). The chain's CDR3 is CSARIGGNGGFYEQYF. CDR3 in DNA: TGCAGTGCTAGAATCGGAGGGAACGGGGGGTTCTACGAGCAGTACTTC.